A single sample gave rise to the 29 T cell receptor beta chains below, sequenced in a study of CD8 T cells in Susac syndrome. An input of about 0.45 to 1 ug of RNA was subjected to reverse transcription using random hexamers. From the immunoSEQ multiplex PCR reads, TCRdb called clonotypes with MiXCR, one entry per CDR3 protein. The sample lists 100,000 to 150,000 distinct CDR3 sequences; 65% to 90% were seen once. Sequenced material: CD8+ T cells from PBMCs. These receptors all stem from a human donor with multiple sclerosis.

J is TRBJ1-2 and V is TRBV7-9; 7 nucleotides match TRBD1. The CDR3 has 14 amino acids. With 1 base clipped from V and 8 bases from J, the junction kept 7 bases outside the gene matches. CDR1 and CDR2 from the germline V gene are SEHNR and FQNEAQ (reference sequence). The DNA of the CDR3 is TGTGCCAGCAGCTTAGGAACAGGGGTGGGCGGCTACACCTTC. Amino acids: CASSLGTGVGGYTF.

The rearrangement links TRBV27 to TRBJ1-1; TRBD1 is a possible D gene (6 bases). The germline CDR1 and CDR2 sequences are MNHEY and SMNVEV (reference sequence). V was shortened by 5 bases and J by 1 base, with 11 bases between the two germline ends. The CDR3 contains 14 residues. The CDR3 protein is CASSLRTANTEAFF. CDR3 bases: TGTGCCAGCAGTCTGCGGACAGCGAACACTGAAGCTTTCTTT.

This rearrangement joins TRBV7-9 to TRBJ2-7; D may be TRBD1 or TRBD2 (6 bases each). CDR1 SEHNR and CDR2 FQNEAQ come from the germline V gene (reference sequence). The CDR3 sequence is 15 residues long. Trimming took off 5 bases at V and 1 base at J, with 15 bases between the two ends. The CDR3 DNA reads TGTGCCAGCAGCCCGGGGGCGGAAGGTTCCTACGAGCAGTACTTC. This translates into CASSPGAEGSYEQYF.

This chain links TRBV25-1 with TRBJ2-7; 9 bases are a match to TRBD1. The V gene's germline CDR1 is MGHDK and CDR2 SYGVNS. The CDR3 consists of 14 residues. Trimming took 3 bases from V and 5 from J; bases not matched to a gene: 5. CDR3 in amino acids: CASSDGTGWNEQYV. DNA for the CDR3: TGTGCCAGCAGTGACGGGACAGGGTGGAACGAGCAGTACGTC.

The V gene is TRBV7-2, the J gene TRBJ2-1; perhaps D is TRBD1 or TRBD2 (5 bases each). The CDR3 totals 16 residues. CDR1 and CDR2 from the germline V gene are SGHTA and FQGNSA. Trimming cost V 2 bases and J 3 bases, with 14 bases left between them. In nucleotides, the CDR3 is TGTGCCAGCAGCTTATTCCCGGGACCAGACTACAATGAGCAGTTCTTC. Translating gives CASSLFPGPDYNEQFF.

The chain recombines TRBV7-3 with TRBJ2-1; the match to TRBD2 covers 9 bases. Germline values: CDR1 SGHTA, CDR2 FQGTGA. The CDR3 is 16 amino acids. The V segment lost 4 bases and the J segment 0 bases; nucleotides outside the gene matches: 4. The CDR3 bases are TGTGCCAGCAGCTCCCTAGCGGGGAGCTCCTACAATGAGCAGTTCTTC. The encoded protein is CASSSLAGSSYNEQFF.

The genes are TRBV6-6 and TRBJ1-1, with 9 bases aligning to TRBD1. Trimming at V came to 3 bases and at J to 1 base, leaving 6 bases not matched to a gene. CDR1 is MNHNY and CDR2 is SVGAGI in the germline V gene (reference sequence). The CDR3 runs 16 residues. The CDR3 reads CASSYWNRGPNTEAFF. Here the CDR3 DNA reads TGTGCCAGCAGTTATTGGAACAGGGGGCCGAACACTGAAGCTTTCTTT.

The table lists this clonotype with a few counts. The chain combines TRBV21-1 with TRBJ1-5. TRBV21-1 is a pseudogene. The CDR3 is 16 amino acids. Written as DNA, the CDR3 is TGTGCCAGCAGCAAATTGGACCTTGATCTGAATCAGCCCCAGCATTTT. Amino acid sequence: CASSKLDLDLNQPQHF.

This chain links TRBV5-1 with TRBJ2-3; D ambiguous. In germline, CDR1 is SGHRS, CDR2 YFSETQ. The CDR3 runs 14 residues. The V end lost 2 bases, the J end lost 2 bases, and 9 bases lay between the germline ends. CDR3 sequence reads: CASSFHGSTDTQYF. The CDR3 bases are TGCGCCAGCAGCTTCCACGGTTCCACAGATACGCAGTATTTT.

The CDR3 loop is CASSLAQRGEETQYF. The DNA for the CDR3 is TGTGCCAGCAGCTTAGCGCAACGGGGGGAAGAGACCCAGTACTTC. The V and J genes are TRBV7-9 and TRBJ2-5; TRBD2 matches at 7 bases. V lost 0 bases, J lost 3 bases, and 4 bases stayed unmatched. The CDR3 contains 15 residues. CDR1 and CDR2 (germline): SEHNR, FQNEAQ (reference sequence).

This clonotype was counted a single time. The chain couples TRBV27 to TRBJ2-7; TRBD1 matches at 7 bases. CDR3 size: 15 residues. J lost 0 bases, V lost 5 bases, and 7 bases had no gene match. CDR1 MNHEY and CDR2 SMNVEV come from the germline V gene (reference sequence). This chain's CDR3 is CASSPRTGGSYEQYF. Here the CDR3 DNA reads TGTGCCAGCAGTCCGCGGACAGGCGGCTCCTACGAGCAGTACTTC.

The CDR3 protein is CASSLPRPPGNSFQETQYF. The CDR3 coding sequence is TGTGCCAGCAGCCTCCCTAGGCCCCCAGGGAACTCATTCCAAGAGACCCAGTACTTC. The J gene is TRBJ2-5, the V gene TRBV7-9, with D tentatively TRBD1 (5 bases). Germline V CDR1 and CDR2: SEHNR, FQNEAQ (reference sequence). The germline V and J ends were trimmed by 5 bases and 1 base, with 26 bases remaining between them. The CDR3 is 19 amino acids.

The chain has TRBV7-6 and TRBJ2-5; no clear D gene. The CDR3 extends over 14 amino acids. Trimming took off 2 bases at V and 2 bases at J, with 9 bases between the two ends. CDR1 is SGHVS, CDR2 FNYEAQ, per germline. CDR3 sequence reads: CASSLISEQETQYF. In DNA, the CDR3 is TGTGCCAGCAGCTTAATTTCGGAACAAGAGACCCAGTACTTC.

The DNA of the CDR3 is TGTGCCAGTACCCAAGGGGCAGAGCAGTACTTC. Its protein product is CASTQGAEQYF. V usage is TRBV19 and J usage is TRBJ2-4; weak D call: TRBD1 (5 bases). Germline-derived CDR1 and CDR2 are LNHDA and SQIVND (reference sequence). The CDR3 length is 11 residues. The V end lost 7 bases, the J end lost 13 bases, and 14 bases lay between the germline ends.

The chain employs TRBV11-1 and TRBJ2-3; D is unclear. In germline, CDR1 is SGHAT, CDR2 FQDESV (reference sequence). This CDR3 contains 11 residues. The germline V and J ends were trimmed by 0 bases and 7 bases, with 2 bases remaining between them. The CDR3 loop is CASSLAHTQYF. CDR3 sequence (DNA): TGTGCCAGCAGCTTAGCGCATACGCAGTATTTT.

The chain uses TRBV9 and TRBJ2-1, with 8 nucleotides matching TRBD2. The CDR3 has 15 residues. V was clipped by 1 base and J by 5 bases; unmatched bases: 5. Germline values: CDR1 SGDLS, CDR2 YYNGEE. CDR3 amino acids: CASSVTSGSNNEQFF. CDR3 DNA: TGTGCCAGCAGCGTAACTAGCGGTAGTAACAATGAGCAGTTCTTC.

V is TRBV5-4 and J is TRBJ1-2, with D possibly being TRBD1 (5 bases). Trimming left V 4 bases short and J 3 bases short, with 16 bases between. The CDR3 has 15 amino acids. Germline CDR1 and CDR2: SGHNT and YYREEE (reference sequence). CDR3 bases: TGTGCCAGCAGCGAACTGAGTGGGGCCGACTATGGCTACACCTTC. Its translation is CASSELSGADYGYTF.

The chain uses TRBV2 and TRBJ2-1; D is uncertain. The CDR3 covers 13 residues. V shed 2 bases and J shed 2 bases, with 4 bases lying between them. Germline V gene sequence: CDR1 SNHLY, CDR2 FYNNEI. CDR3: CASSEYAYNEQFF. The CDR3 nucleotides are TGTGCCAGCAGTGAATACGCCTACAATGAGCAGTTCTTC.

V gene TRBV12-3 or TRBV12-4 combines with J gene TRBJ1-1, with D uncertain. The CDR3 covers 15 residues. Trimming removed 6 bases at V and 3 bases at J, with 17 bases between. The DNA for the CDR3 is TGTGCCAGCAGCCTTGGACCCGCCGGCTACACTGAAGCTTTCTTT. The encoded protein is CASSLGPAGYTEAFF.

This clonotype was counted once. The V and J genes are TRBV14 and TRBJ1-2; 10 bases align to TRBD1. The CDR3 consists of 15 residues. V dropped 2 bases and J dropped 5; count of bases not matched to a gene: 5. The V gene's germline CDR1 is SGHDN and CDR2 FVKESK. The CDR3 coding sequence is TGTGCCAGCAGCCAAACGGGACAGGGGTATTATGGCTACACCTTC. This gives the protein CASSQTGQGYYGYTF.

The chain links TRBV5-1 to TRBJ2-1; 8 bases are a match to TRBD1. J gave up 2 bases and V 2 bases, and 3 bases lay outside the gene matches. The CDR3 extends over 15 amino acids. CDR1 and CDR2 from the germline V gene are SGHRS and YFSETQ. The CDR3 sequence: CASSFRGPTYNEQFF. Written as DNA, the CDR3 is TGCGCCAGCAGCTTCAGGGGGCCAACCTACAATGAGCAGTTCTTC. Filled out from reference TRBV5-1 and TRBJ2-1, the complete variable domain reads KAGVTQTPRYLIKTRGQQVTLSCSPISGHRSVSWYQQTPGQGLQFLFEYFSETQRNKGNFPGRFSGRQFSNSRSEMNVSTLELGDSALYLCASSFRGPTYNEQFFGPGTRLTVL.

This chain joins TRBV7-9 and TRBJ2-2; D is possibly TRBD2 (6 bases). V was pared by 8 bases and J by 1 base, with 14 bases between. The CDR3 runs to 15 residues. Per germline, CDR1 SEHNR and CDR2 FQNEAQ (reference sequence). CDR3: CASVGGQGNTGELFF. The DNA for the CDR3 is TGTGCCAGCGTAGGAGGGCAGGGGAACACCGGGGAGCTGTTTTTT. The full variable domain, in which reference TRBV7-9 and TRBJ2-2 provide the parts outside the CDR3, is DTGVSQNPRHKITKRGQNVTFRCDPISEHNRLYWYRQTLGQGPEFLTYFQNEAQLEKSRLLSDRFSAERPKGSFSTLEIQRTEQGDSAMYLCASVGGQGNTGELFFGEGSRLTVL.

In DNA form, the CDR3 reads TGTGCCAGCAGGCGGACCTGCAATCAGCCCCAGCATTTT. This encodes CASRRTCNQPQHF. The chain uses TRBV2 and TRBJ1-5; D not certain. The CDR3 has 13 residues. V was trimmed by 6 bases and J by 2 bases, leaving 8 bases between them. In germline, CDR1 is SNHLY, CDR2 FYNNEI.

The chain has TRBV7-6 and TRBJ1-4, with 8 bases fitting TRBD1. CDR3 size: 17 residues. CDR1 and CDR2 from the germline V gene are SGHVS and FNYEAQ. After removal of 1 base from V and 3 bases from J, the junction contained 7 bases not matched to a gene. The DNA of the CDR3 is TGTGCCAGCAGCTTAGACCCAGGGGGCGAGGCTAATGAAAAACTGTTTTTT. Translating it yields CASSLDPGGEANEKLFF.

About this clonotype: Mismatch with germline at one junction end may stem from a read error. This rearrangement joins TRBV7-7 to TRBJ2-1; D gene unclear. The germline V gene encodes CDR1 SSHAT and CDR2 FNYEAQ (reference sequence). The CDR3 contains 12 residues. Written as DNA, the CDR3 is TGTGCTAGCAGCTTAGTGGGCGGTGAGCAGTTCTTC. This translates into CASSLVGGEQFF.

In DNA, the CDR3 is TGTGCCAGCAGCTTAGATTGGGGGACTTCGAATGAGCAGTTCTTC. This codes for CASSLDWGTSNEQFF. The genes are TRBV11-3 and TRBJ2-1, with D possibly matching TRBD2 (6 bases). The ends were cut back, 0 bases at V and 7 bases at J, with 13 bases in the middle. CDR1 and CDR2 (germline): SGHNT, YENEEA. The CDR3 is 15 residues long.

The CDR3 reads CASFGTDFRQRENNEQFF. The DNA for the CDR3 is TGTGCCAGCTTCGGGACAGACTTTCGTCAGAGGGAGAACAATGAGCAGTTCTTC. The chain is built from TRBV11-2 and TRBJ2-1, with TRBD1 matching 7 bases. The CDR3 spans 18 residues. V was clipped by 8 bases and J by 5 bases; unmatched bases: 21. The V gene's germline CDR1 is SGHAT and CDR2 FQNNGV.

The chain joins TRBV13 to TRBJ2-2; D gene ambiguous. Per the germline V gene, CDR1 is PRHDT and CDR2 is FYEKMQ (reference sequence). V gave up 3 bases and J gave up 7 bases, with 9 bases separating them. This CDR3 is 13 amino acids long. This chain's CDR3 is CASSFLAGGELFF. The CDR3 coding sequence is TGTGCCAGCAGCTTTTTAGCTGGCGGGGAGCTGTTTTTT. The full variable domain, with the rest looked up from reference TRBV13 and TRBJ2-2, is AAGVIQSPRHLIKEKRETATLKCYPIPRHDTVYWYQQGPGQDPQFLISFYEKMQSDKGSIPDRFSAQQFSDYHSELNMSSLELGDSALYFCASSFLAGGELFFGEGSRLTVL.

CDR3 region: CASSEGAVGYGYTF. The CDR3 coding sequence is TGCGCCAGCAGCGAGGGGGCGGTCGGGTATGGCTACACCTTC. The chain combines TRBV5-1 with TRBJ1-2, with 7 bases identical to TRBD1. With V trimmed by 4 bases and J by 5 bases, 8 bases remained unmatched. Germline-derived CDR1 and CDR2 are SGHRS and YFSETQ. The CDR3 covers 14 residues.